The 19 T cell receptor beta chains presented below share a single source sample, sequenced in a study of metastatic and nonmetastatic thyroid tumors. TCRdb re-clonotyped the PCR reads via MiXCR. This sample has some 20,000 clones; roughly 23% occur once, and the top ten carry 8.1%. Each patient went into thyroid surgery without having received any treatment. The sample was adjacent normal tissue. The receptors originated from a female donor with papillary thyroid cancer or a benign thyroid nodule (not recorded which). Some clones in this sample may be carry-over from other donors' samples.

The CDR3 reads CASSFQGEAPDTQYF. The CDR3 DNA sequence: TGTGCCAGCAGTTTTCAAGGGGAGGCCCCAGATACGCAGTATTTT. The chain recombines TRBV28 with TRBJ2-3; perhaps TRBD2 as D (6 bases). CDR3 length: 15 amino acids. The germline V and J ends were trimmed by 3 bases and 4 bases, with 14 bases remaining between them. CDR1 is MDHEN and CDR2 is SYDVKM in the germline V gene. The variable domain in full, with the rest retrieved from reference TRBV28 and TRBJ2-3, is DVKVTQSSRYLVKRTGEKVFLECVQDMDHENMFWYRQDPGLGLRLIYFSYDVKMKEKGDIPEGYSVSREKKERFSLILESASTNQTSMYLCASSFQGEAPDTQYFGPGTRLTVL.

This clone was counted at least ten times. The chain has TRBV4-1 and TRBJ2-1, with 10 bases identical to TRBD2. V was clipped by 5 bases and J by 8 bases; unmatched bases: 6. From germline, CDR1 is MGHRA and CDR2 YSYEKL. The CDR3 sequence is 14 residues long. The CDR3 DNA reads TGCGCCAGCAGCTCTCTAGCGGGAGAAGATGAGCAGTTCTTC. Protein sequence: CASSSLAGEDEQFF.

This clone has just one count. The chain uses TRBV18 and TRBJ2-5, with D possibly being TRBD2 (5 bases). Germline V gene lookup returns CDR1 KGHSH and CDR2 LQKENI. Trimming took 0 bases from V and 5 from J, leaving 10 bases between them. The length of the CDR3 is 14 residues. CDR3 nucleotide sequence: TGTGCCAGCTCACCACCGTCCAGGAGGGAGACCCAGTACTTC. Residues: CASSPPSRRETQYF.

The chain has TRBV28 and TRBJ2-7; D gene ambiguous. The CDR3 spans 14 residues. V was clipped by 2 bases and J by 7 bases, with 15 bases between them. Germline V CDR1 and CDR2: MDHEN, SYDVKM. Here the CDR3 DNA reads TGTGCCAGCAGTTTACCTAGTGGGCTAAGGGAGCAGTACTTC. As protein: CASSLPSGLREQYF.

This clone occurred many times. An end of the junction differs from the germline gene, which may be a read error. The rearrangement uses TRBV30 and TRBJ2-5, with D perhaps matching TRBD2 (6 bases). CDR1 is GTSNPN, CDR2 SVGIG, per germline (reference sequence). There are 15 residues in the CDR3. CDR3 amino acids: CAWRAWGDSQVTQYF. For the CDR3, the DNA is TGTGCCTGGAGAGCGTGGGGGGACTCTCAAGTGACCCAGTACTTC.

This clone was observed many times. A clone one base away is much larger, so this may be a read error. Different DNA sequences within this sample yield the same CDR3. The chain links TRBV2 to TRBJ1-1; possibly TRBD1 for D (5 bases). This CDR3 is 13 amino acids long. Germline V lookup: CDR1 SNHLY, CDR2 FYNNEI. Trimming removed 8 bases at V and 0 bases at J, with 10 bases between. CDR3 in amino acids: CASGLTVNTEAFF. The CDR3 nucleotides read TGTGCCAGCGGCTTGACAGTGAACACTGAAGCTTTCTTT.

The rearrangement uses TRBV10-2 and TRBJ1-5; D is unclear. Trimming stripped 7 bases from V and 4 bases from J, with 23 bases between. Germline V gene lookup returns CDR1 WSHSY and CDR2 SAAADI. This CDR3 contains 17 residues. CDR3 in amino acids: CASTPREGRGLNQPQHF. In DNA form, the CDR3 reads TGCGCCAGCACCCCGAGGGAAGGGAGAGGCTTAAATCAGCCCCAGCATTTT.

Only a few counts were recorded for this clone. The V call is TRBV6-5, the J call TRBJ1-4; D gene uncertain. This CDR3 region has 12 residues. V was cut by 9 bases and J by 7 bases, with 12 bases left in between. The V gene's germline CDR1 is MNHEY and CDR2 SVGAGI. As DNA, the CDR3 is TGTGCCAGTCGGACGGACCTTGAAAAACTGTTTTTT. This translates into CASRTDLEKLFF.

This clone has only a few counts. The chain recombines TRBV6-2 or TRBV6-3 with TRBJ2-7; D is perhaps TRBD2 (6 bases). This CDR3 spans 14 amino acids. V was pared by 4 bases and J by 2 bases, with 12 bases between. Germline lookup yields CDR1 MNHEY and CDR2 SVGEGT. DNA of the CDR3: TGTGCCAGCAGTTCCCCGTCGGGGGCCTACGAGCAGTACTTC. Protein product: CASSSPSGAYEQYF.

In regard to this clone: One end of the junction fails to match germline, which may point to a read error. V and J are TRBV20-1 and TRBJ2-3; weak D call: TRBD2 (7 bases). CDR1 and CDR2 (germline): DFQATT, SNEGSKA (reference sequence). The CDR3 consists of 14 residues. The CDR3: CSSFRGGVTYTQYF. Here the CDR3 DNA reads TGCAGTTCTTTCAGAGGGGGGGTCACATATACGCAGTATTTT.

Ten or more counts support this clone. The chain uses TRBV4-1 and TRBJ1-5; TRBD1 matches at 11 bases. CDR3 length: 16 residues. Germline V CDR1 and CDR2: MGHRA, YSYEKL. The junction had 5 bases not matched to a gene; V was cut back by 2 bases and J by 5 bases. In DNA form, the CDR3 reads TGCGCCAGCAGCCAATGGGTGGGACAGGGGGATCAGCCCCAGCATTTT. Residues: CASSQWVGQGDQPQHF.

The CDR3 DNA reads TGTGCAACGGGACAGGGGGCCTACGAGCAGTACTTC. Its translation is CATGQGAYEQYF. This sequence joins TRBV19 and TRBJ2-7; 11 nucleotides line up with TRBD1. CDR1 is LNHDA and CDR2 is SQIVND in the germline V gene (reference sequence). The CDR3 length is 12 residues.

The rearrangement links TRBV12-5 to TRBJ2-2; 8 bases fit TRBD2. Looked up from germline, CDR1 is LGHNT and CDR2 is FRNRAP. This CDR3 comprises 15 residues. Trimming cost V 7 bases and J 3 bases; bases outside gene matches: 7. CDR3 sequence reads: CASAFSGTYTGELFF. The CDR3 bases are TGTGCTAGTGCGTTTAGCGGGACGTACACCGGGGAGCTGTTTTTT. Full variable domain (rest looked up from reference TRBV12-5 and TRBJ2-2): DARVTQTPRHKVTEMGQEVTMRCQPILGHNTVFWYRQTMMQGLELLAYFRNRAPLDDSGMPKDRFSAEMPDATLATLKIQPSEPRDSAVYFCASAFSGTYTGELFFGEGSRLTVL.

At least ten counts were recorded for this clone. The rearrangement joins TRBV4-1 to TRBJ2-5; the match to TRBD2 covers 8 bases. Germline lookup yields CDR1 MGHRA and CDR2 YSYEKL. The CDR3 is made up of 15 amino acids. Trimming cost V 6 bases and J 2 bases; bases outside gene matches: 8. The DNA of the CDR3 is TGCGCCAGCAGGACCGGGAGGGCCTCGCAAGAGACCCAGTACTTC. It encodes CASRTGRASQETQYF.

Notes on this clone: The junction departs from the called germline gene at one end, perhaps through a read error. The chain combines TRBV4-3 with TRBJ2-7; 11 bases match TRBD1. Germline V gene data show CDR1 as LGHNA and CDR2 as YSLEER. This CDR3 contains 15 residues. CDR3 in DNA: TGCGCCAGCAGCCTAGCCGGGACAGGGGGGATCGAGCAGTGCTTC. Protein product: CASSLAGTGGIEQCF.

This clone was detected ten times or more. DNA for the CDR3: TGTGCCAGCAGCTCCAGACAGGGGGTAGAGGATACGCAGTATTTT. It codes for CASSSRQGVEDTQYF. V gene TRBV7-9 combines with J gene TRBJ2-3; TRBD1 matches at 9 bases. The CDR3 runs to 15 residues. Germline CDR1 and CDR2: SEHNR and FQNEAQ (reference sequence). The V and J ends lost 4 bases and 6 bases, in that order; junction bases with no gene match: 8. The entire variable domain, with the rest obtained from reference TRBV7-9 and TRBJ2-3, is as follows: DTGVSQNPRHKITKRGQNVTFRCDPISEHNRLYWYRQTLGQGPEFLTYFQNEAQLEKSRLLSDRFSAERPKGSFSTLEIQRTEQGDSAMYLCASSSRQGVEDTQYFGPGTRLTVL.

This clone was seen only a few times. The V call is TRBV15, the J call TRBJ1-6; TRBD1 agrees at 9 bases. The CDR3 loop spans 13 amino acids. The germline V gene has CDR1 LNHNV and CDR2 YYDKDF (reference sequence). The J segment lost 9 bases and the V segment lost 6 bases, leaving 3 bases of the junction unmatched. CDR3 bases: TGTGCCACCAGACGGGACAGGGTTTCACCCCTCCACTTT. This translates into CATRRDRVSPLHF.

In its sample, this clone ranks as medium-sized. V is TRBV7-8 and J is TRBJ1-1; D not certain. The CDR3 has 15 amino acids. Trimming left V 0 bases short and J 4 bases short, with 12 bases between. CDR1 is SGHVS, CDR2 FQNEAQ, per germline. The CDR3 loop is CASSLAYLGSTEAFF. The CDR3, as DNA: TGTGCCAGCAGCTTAGCGTATTTGGGAAGCACTGAAGCTTTCTTT.

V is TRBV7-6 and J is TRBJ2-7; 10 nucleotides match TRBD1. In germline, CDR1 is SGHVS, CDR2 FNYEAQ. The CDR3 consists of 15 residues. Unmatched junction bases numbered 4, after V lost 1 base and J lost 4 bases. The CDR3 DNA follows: TGTGCCAGCAGCTTAGATAAGGGACAGGGGTACGAGCAGTACTTC. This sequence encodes CASSLDKGQGYEQYF.